Each of the 21 T cell receptor beta chains below was sequenced from the same sample in a study of blood T cell repertoires in COVID-19. Measured with immunoSEQ multiplex PCR; TCRdb has only the in-frame clones, and not every one. Here the sample spans tens of thousands of clones, roughly 87% being singletons. Sequencing input: peripheral blood. The receptors derive from a human donor with active COVID-19. The donor label of this sample is uncertain.

The V gene is TRBV5-5, the J gene TRBJ1-2; 9 bases line up with TRBD1. V trimming: 4 bases; J trimming: 7 bases; junction bases outside the gene matches: 11. The CDR3 spans 15 residues. Germline loops: CDR1 SGHKS, CDR2 YYEKEE (reference sequence). CDR3 protein: CASSTETGGRAGYTF. For the CDR3, the DNA is TGTGCCAGCAGCACAGAGACAGGGGGAAGAGCTGGCTACACCTTC.

This clone came up once. This sequence joins TRBV3-1 (or the pseudogene TRBV3-2) and TRBJ1-1, with TRBD1 as a possible D gene (6 bases). From germline, CDR1 is LGHDT and CDR2 YNNKEL (reference sequence). The CDR3 contains 14 residues. The V and J ends lost 5 bases and 3 bases respectively, with 13 bases between them. The CDR3 DNA reads TGTGCCAGCAGCGGACTGACAGGATACACTGAAGCTTTCTTT. Translated: CASSGLTGYTEAFF.

J is TRBJ2-2 and V is TRBV7-3, with 7 bases that match TRBD1. V lost 5 bases and J lost 0; bases outside the gene matches: 3. The germline V gene encodes CDR1 SGHTA and CDR2 FQGTGA. CDR3 size: 15 residues. CDR3 sequence (DNA): TGTGCCAGCAGCCGGGACAGCCCGAACACCGGGGAGCTGTTTTTT. It is translated as CASSRDSPNTGELFF.

The chain uses TRBV5-1 and TRBJ2-7, with 8 bases aligning to TRBD2. CDR1 SGHRS and CDR2 YFSETQ come from the germline V gene. The CDR3 has 16 amino acids. The J segment lost 4 bases and the V segment lost 0 bases, leaving 9 bases of the junction unmatched. CDR3 protein: CASSLGLTGGPYEQYF. CDR3 bases: TGCGCCAGCAGCTTGGGGCTAACGGGGGGGCCGTACGAGCAGTACTTC.

The chain uses TRBV19 and TRBJ1-5, with a possible D match to TRBD1 (6 bases). The CDR3 is made up of 15 amino acids. V was shortened by 3 bases and J by 0 bases, with 9 bases between the two germline ends. From germline, CDR1 is LNHDA and CDR2 SQIVND (reference sequence). CDR3 coding DNA: TGTGCCAGTAGTATGGTGGGACATAGCAATCAGCCCCAGCATTTT. Translation gives CASSMVGHSNQPQHF.

V and J are TRBV6-1 and TRBJ1-3; 7 bases are a match to TRBD1. The CDR3 has 17 amino acids. J gave up 4 bases and V 3 bases, and 12 bases lay outside the gene matches. Germline CDR1 is MNHNS and CDR2 is SASEGT. The CDR3 is CASSDLKPTGSGNTIYF. DNA of the CDR3: TGTGCCAGCAGTGACCTAAAACCGACAGGGTCGGGAAACACCATATATTTT.

The chain recombines TRBV7-2 with TRBJ2-2, with 10 bases fitting TRBD1. The germline CDR1 and CDR2 sequences are SGHTA and FQGNSA. The CDR3 is made up of 15 amino acids. Losses at the gene ends were 3 bases for V and 8 bases for J; bases not matched to a gene: 6. In DNA form, the CDR3 reads TGTGCCAGCAGCTTTGAGACAGGGGGCTATGGGGAGCTGTTTTTT. This encodes CASSFETGGYGELFF.

The rearrangement joins TRBV7-2 to TRBJ2-2, with D possibly being TRBD2 (7 bases). There are 15 residues in the CDR3. V lost 5 bases, J lost 8 bases, and 18 bases lay in between. The germline CDR1 and CDR2 sequences are SGHTA and FQGNSA. CDR3 bases: TGTGCCAGCAGCCCTCGACCGGGGGGCCAAGGGGAGCTGTTTTTT. It specifies CASSPRPGGQGELFF.

The chain employs TRBV15 and TRBJ1-5; 7 bases fit TRBD1. There are 16 residues in the CDR3. With V trimmed by 0 bases and J by 3 bases, 5 bases remained unmatched. Germline assignment: CDR1 LNHNV and CDR2 YYDKDF (reference sequence). The CDR3 loop reads CATSRDLDRVNQPQHF. The CDR3 DNA follows: TGTGCCACCAGCAGAGACCTAGACAGGGTCAATCAGCCCCAGCATTTT.

The chain employs TRBV29-1 and TRBJ1-2; TRBD1 is a possible D gene (6 bases). Trimming shortened V by 2 bases and J by 6 bases, and 19 bases separated the two germline ends. CDR1 and CDR2 (germline): SQVTM, ANQGSEA. The length of the CDR3 is 15 residues. This CDR3 reads CSVERSDRSSHGYTF. For the CDR3, the DNA is TGCAGCGTTGAAAGGAGCGACAGGTCCTCGCATGGCTACACCTTC. Filled out from reference TRBV29-1 and TRBJ1-2, the complete variable domain reads SAVISQKPSRDICQRGTSLTIQCQVDSQVTMMFWYRQQPGQSLTLIATANQGSEATYESGFVIDKFPISRPNLTFSTLTVSNMSPEDSSIYLCSVERSDRSSHGYTFGSGTRLTVV.

The V call is TRBV5-1, the J call TRBJ1-2, with a weak D call TRBD1 (5 bases). Per the germline V gene, CDR1 is SGHRS and CDR2 is YFSETQ. V dropped 2 bases and J dropped 3 bases, with 5 bases sitting between them. CDR3 length: 12 residues. In DNA form, the CDR3 reads TGCGCCAGCAGCTTAGGGGACTATGGCTACACCTTC. Protein product: CASSLGDYGYTF.

The table lists this clone with many counts. The V gene is TRBV7-9, the J gene TRBJ1-4; D possibly corresponds to TRBD1 (5 bases). The ends were cut back, 3 bases at V and 7 bases at J, with 18 bases in the middle. This CDR3 spans 16 amino acids. Germline values: CDR1 SEHNR, CDR2 FQNEAQ (reference sequence). CDR3 sequence: CASSLDWDRDSEKLFF. CDR3 in DNA: TGTGCCAGCAGCTTGGACTGGGACCGGGACTCTGAAAAACTGTTTTTT.

This clone was counted between two and nine times. The gene calls are TRBV19 and TRBJ1-5; no firm D call. V lost 8 bases, J lost 2 bases, and 13 bases lay in between. Germline lookup yields CDR1 LNHDA and CDR2 SQIVND (reference sequence). The CDR3 covers 14 residues. The CDR3 DNA follows: TGTGCCAGTTCATACCCAACGGGCAATCAGCCCCAGCATTTT. It is translated as CASSYPTGNQPQHF.

J is TRBJ2-5 and V is TRBV5-1; 8 bases match TRBD2. CDR3 length: 14 amino acids. Germline lookup yields CDR1 SGHRS and CDR2 YFSETQ. V was clipped by 2 bases and J by 5 bases; unmatched bases: 5. The CDR3 nucleotides are TGCGCCAGCAGCTTAACGGGGGGGCTTGAGACCCAGTACTTC. Its translation is CASSLTGGLETQYF.

This chain uses TRBV11-2 with TRBJ1-2; 7 nucleotides align to TRBD1. CDR1 is SGHAT and CDR2 is FQNNGV in the germline V gene. V lost 3 bases to trimming and J lost 4 bases; unmatched junction nucleotides: 11. The CDR3 covers 16 residues. The CDR3 loop reads CASSFGPAQGGYGYTF. For the CDR3, the DNA is TGTGCCAGCAGCTTCGGGCCAGCTCAGGGGGGCTATGGCTACACCTTC.

J is TRBJ1-6 and V is TRBV6-4, with 9 positions matching TRBD1. The CDR3 runs 17 residues. CDR1 and CDR2 from the germline V gene are MRHNA and SNTAGT. Trimming cost V 2 bases and J 7 bases; bases outside gene matches: 9. The CDR3 here is CASSDEEGDRENSPLHF. DNA of the CDR3: TGTGCCAGCAGTGACGAAGAGGGGGACAGGGAGAATTCACCCCTCCACTTT.

This clone appeared a single time. The chain combines TRBV11-2 with TRBJ2-1, with D possibly matching TRBD2 (6 bases). Trimming left V 3 bases short and J 6 bases short, with 15 bases between. This CDR3 has 15 residues. Germline V lookup: CDR1 SGHAT, CDR2 FQNNGV. CDR3 DNA: TGTGCCAGCAGCTTCGGCGCGGGGTGGGGCAATGAGCAGTTCTTC. As protein: CASSFGAGWGNEQFF.

The V call is TRBV4-1, the J call TRBJ1-1; TRBD1 might be the D (5 bases). Germline loops: CDR1 MGHRA, CDR2 YSYEKL. The V end lost 0 bases, the J end lost 3 bases, and 11 bases lay between the germline ends. The CDR3 extends over 15 amino acids. CDR3: CASSQDLQGYTEAFF. CDR3 coding DNA: TGCGCCAGCAGCCAAGATCTCCAGGGTTACACTGAAGCTTTCTTT.

The J gene is TRBJ1-2, the V gene TRBV7-2; 7 nucleotides line up with TRBD1. Germline CDR1 SGHTA, CDR2 FQGNSA. Germline trimming cut 3 bases from V and 4 bases from J; bases unmatched to any gene: 11. This CDR3 region has 16 residues. The CDR3 sequence: CASSFLAGQLSYGYTF. The CDR3 region has the DNA TGTGCCAGCAGCTTCTTAGCGGGACAGTTATCCTATGGCTACACCTTC.

This sequence joins TRBV6-2 or TRBV6-3 and TRBJ1-5; perhaps TRBD1 as D (6 bases). Germline V lookup: CDR1 MNHEY, CDR2 SVGEGT. V was clipped by 6 bases and J by 6 bases, with 15 bases between them. This CDR3 has 14 residues. The DNA of the CDR3 is TGTGCCAGCAGCCCCAGGGGAGGGGGTCAGCCCCAGCATTTT. Translated, it gives CASSPRGGGQPQHF.

CDR3 coding DNA: TGCGCCAGCAGTCAATCTCGCGCATGCCTTCAGCCCCAGCATTTT. Translated: CASSQSRACLQPQHF. This sequence joins TRBV23-1 and TRBJ1-5; D is ambiguous. TRBV23-1 falls under the ORF class, with uncertain function. This CDR3 comprises 15 residues. Trimming removed 0 bases at V and 6 bases at J, with 12 bases between.